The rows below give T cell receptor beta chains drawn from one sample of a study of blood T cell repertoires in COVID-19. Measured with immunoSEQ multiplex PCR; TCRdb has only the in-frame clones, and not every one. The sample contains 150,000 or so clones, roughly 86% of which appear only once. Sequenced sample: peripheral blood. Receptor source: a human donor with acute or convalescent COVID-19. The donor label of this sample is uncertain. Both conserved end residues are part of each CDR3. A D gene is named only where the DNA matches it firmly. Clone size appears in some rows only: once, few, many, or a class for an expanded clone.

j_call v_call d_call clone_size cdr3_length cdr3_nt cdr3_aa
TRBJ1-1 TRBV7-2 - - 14 TGTGCCAGCAGCTTAGAACCGGAGTACACTGAAGCTTTCTTT CASSLEPEYTEAFF
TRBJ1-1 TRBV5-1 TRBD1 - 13 TGCGCCAGTACTGGACAGGGGGAGACTGAAGCTTTCTTT CASTGQGETEAFF
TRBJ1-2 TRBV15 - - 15 TGTGCCACCAGCAGAGAGCGGCAGACCAACTATGGCTACACCTTC CATSRERQTNYGYTF
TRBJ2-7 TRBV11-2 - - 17 TGTGCCAGCAGTTTTCAGTTTCGGACTCATAGCTCCTACGAGCAGTACTTC CASSFQFRTHSSYEQYF
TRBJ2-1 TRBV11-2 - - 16 TGTGCCAGCAGCTGGGGGATTTCGGGCGGGGACCAGGAGCAGTTCTTC CASSWGISGGDQEQFF
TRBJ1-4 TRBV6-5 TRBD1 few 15 TGTGCCAGCAGTTACTCGGCAGGGGGGCGGGAAAAACTGTTTTTT CASSYSAGGREKLFF
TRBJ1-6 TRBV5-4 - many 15 TGTGCCAGCAGCTTGGAGGCGGGGTTGAATTCACCCCTCCACTTT CASSLEAGLNSPLHF
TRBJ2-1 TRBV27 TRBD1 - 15 TGTGCCAGCAGTCCCCGGGACAGGGGGCCGTATGAGCAGTTCTTC CASSPRDRGPYEQFF
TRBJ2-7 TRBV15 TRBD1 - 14 TGTGCCACCAAAAGGGACAGGGCCGTCCACGAGCAGTACTTC CATKRDRAVHEQYF
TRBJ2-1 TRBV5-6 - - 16 TGTGCCAGCAGCTCGAACGGGGTATCCTTCTACAATGAGCAGTTCTTC CASSSNGVSFYNEQFF
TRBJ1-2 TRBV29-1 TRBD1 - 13 TGCAGCGGTCTCTACAGGGGTGACTATGGCTACACCTTC CSGLYRGDYGYTF
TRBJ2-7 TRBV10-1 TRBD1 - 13 TGCGCCAGCAGTGAAGGGGACAGCTACGAGCAGTACTTC CASSEGDSYEQYF
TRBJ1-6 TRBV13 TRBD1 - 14 TGTGCCAGCAGCCCATACAGGGGGCATTCACCCCTCCACTTT CASSPYRGHSPLHF
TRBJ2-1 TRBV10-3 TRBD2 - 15 TGTGCCATCAGTGAGGGGGGACTAGCGGTGAATGAGCAGTTCTTC CAISEGGLAVNEQFF
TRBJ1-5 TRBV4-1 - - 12 TGCGCCAGCAGCCTCGATGGCGGGCCCCAGCATTTT CASSLDGGPQHF
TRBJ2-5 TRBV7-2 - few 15 TGTGCCAGCAGCTTACAGGGAACTCAACAGGGGACCCAGTACTTC CASSLQGTQQGTQYF
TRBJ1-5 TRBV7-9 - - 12 TGTGCCAGCAGCCTTATTAATCAGCCCCAGCATTTT CASSLINQPQHF
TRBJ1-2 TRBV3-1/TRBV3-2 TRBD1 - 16 TGTGCCAGCAGCCATGACAGGGGGACATTCTTTCCGGCAAAGACCTTC CASSHDRGTFFPAKTF
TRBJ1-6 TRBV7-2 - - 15 TGTGCCAGCAGCTCCAGGTCCAGGGATAATTCACCCCTCCACTTT CASSSRSRDNSPLHF
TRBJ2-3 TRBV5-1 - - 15 TGCGCCAGCAGCTCTCTCTCAGGGGACACAGATACGCAGTATTTT CASSSLSGDTDTQYF
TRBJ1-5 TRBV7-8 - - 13 TGTGCCAGCAGCCCCCCGGGTAATCAGCCCCAGCATTTT CASSPPGNQPQHF
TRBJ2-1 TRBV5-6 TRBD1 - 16 TGTGCCAGCAGCTCGTGGGGGACAGTAGATATCAATGAGCAGTTCTTC CASSSWGTVDINEQFF
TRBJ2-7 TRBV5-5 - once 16 TGTGCCAGCAGCTGGGCCCCTCAGGGTTTAAGGTACGAGCAGTACTTC CASSWAPQGLRYEQYF
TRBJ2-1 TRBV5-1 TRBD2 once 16 TGCGCCAGCAGCTTGGGGACCGGGACTAGGGTCGATGAGCAGTTCTTC CASSLGTGTRVDEQFF
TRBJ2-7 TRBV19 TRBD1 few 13 TGTGCCAGTAGCGGACAGGGGGCACACGAGCAGTACTTC CASSGQGAHEQYF
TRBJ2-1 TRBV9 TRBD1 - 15 TGTGCCAGCAGCGCAATCGGACAGGGATACAATGAGCAGTTCTTC CASSAIGQGYNEQFF
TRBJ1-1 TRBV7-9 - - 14 TGTGCCAGCAGCTTAGCGCGACAGATTCAAGAAGCTTTCTTT CASSLARQIQEAFF
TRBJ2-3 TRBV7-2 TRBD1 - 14 TGTGCCAGCAGCTTAGGGCAGGGGGCAAATACGCAGTATTTT CASSLGQGANTQYF
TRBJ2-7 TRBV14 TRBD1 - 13 TGTGCCAGCAGCCAATCCCGGACAGGCGAGCAGTACTTC CASSQSRTGEQYF
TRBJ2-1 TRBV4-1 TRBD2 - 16 TGCGCCAGCAGCCAGTCAGCGGGGGGGAGATACAATGAGCAGTTCTTC CASSQSAGGRYNEQFF
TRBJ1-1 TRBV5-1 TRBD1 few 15 TGCGCCAGCAGTCTCATAACAGGGGATCCGACTGAAGCTTTCTTT CASSLITGDPTEAFF
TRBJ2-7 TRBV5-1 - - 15 TGCGCCAGCAGCCCTCGTCCCCGAGGTGGCGACGAGCAGTACTTC CASSPRPRGGDEQYF